This TCR beta chain originates from a study of a mutant IDH1 vaccine in newly diagnosed glioma. Study as a whole: Treated patients, roughly 62% male and about 38% female, averaged approximately 40 years of age. Previous care, which was radiotherapy, temozolomide, or both, most often involved both.

Comment on this clone: Its antigen is not known.

Germline V gene data show CDR1 as SGHVS and CDR2 as FQNEAQ. The V and J ends lost 4 bases and 6 bases, in that order; junction bases with no gene match: 8. This CDR3 has 15 amino acids. Points from the study as a whole: Changes to the top peripheral T cell clonotypes appeared unrelated to pseudoprogression.

Described time point: baseline, week 1 (first vaccination visit). Treatment described: pre-vaccination baseline after standard-of-care therapy. Measured with immunoSEQ multiplex PCR; TCRdb has only the in-frame clones, and not every one. There are under 80,000 clones in the sample; 65% to 90% occur only once, and over 2.5% lies in the top ten. The J gene is TRBJ1-2, the V gene TRBV7-8; 10 bases fit TRBD1. The sample was PBMCs, taken from a glioma patient treated with radiotherapy, temozolomide or both. The sequence was obtained from a man aged 25-45 years with glioma. CDR3 sequence reads: CASSSGTGEGNGYTF. DNA of the CDR3: TGTGCCAGCAGCTCGGGGACAGGGGAGGGAAATGGCTACACCTTC.